The subject of this entry is one TCR beta chain. These data come from a study of breast tumors, draining lymph nodes, adjacent tissues. TCRdb recomputed calls from the multiplex PCR reads with MiXCR, one row per CDR3 protein. This sample has just under 65,000 distinct CDR3 sequences, with approximately 57% found just once. With 2 bases removed from V and 3 bases from J, the gap between germline ends came to 4 bases. CDR1 and CDR2 (germline): SQVTM, ANQGSEA. CDR3 length equals 12 residues. The V and J genes are TRBV29-1 and TRBJ2-2; no definite D call. This clonotype originated in a female donor with breast cancer. Some clones in this sample may be carry-over from other donors' samples. The specimen was breast tumor tissue. The CDR3 spells CSVEHYTGELFF. In nucleotides, the CDR3 is TGCAGCGTTGAACATTACACCGGGGAGCTGTTTTTT.